The rows below give T cell receptor beta chains drawn from one sample of a study of T-cell memory formation after mild COVID-19. TCRdb recomputed calls from the 5' RACE reads with MiXCR, one row per CDR3 protein. The sample holds 58,000 or so distinct CDR3 sequences; 25% to 30% are singletons and the top ten take more than 40%. Material for sequencing was PBMCs or a T cell subset sorted from them (not recorded which). The source is a man younger than 35 who had mild COVID-19 (a few samples of this study predate the infection). Cell type and time point are not known. The CDR3 runs from the conserved cysteine through the conserved F or W. Fields, in order: CDR3 length, clone size, D gene, J gene, V gene, CDR3 protein, CDR3 DNA. A D gene is named only where the DNA matches it firmly. Some rows have no size entry. The others give once, few or many, or a class for an expanded clone.

15 | NA | NA | TRBJ1-2 | TRBV7-9 | CASSFGWSSNYGYTF | TGTGCCAGCAGCTTCGGATGGTCCTCTAACTATGGCTACACCTTC
15 | few | NA | TRBJ1-5 | TRBV4-1 | CASSQERGNNQPQHF | TGCGCCAGCAGCCAAGAACGGGGAAACAATCAGCCCCAGCATTTT
15 | few | NA | TRBJ2-5 | TRBV7-3 | CASSLGGSEGETQYF | TGTGCCAGCAGCCTCGGGGGCTCAGAGGGAGAGACCCAGTACTTC
14 | few | NA | TRBJ1-5 | TRBV7-9 | CASSHTLSNQPQHF | TGTGCCAGCAGCCACACTTTAAGCAATCAGCCCCAGCATTTT
14 | few | TRBD1 | TRBJ2-1 | TRBV23-1 | CASPGTALYNEQFF | TGCGCCAGCCCCGGGACAGCTTTATACAATGAGCAGTTCTTC
16 | NA | NA | TRBJ2-7 | TRBV4-1 | CASSQETGDLYAEQYF | TGCGCCAGCAGCCAAGAGACCGGGGACCTGTATGCCGAGCAGTACTTC
12 | NA | NA | TRBJ1-1 | TRBV4-2 | CASRHGQLEAFF | TGTGCCAGCAGGCACGGACAGCTTGAAGCTTTCTTT
12 | NA | NA | TRBJ2-5 | TRBV12-3/TRBV12-4 | CASSFLEETQYF | TGTGCCAGCAGTTTCCTGGAAGAGACCCAGTACTTC
16 | few | NA | TRBJ2-1 | TRBV7-9 | CASSFTRGSTYNEQFF | TGTGCCAGCAGCTTTACTCGTGGGTCGACCTACAATGAGCAGTTCTTC
20 | NA | NA | TRBJ1-5 | TRBV24-1 | CATSDAIRRRRPYSNQPQHF | TGTGCCACCAGTGATGCCATCAGACGGAGACGTCCATATAGCAATCAGCCCCAGCATTTT
13 | NA | NA | TRBJ2-1 | TRBV9 | CASSGSLGNEQFF | TGTGCCAGCAGCGGTTCCCTCGGCAATGAGCAGTTCTTC
15 | few | NA | TRBJ1-1 | TRBV7-6 | CASSLAQRGNTEAFF | TGTGCCAGCAGCTTAGCCCAACGGGGGAACACTGAAGCTTTCTTT
16 | NA | TRBD2 | TRBJ2-3 | TRBV7-3 | CASSSTAGGWTDTQYF | TGTGCCAGCAGCTCGACAGCGGGGGGCTGGACAGATACGCAGTATTTT
14 | NA | TRBD2 | TRBJ2-3 | TRBV14 | CASSPLAVTDTQYF | TGTGCCAGCAGCCCTCTAGCGGTGACAGATACGCAGTATTTT
16 | NA | TRBD1 | TRBJ2-2 | TRBV7-9 | CASSTSNRGSPGELFF | TGTGCCAGCAGCACCAGCAACAGGGGTAGCCCCGGGGAGCTGTTTTTT
19 | NA | TRBD1 | TRBJ2-6 | TRBV2 | CASSELRTGSNSGANVLTF | TGTGCCAGCAGTGAGCTTCGGACAGGGTCAAACTCTGGGGCCAACGTCCTGACTTTC
17 | NA | TRBD1 | TRBJ2-3 | TRBV20-1 | CSAQALLTGGRTDTQYF | TGCAGTGCCCAAGCTCTCCTTACAGGGGGGCGCACAGATACGCAGTATTTT
15 | many | TRBD1 | TRBJ2-7 | TRBV18 | CASRDAPGGLYEQYF | TGTGCCAGCCGGGACGCCCCAGGGGGCCTTTACGAGCAGTACTTC
14 | NA | NA | TRBJ1-2 | TRBV4-3 | CASSGPGDRLRYTF | TGCGCCAGCAGCGGGCCAGGGGACCGTTTACGCTACACCTTC
13 | few | NA | TRBJ2-5 | TRBV6-2/TRBV6-3 | CASSYESQETQYF | TGTGCCAGCAGTTATGAGAGCCAAGAGACCCAGTACTTC
16 | few | NA | TRBJ2-3 | TRBV28 | CASSLTVSSGTDTQYF | TGTGCCAGCAGTTTAACGGTGTCCAGCGGCACAGATACGCAGTATTTT
17 | NA | NA | TRBJ1-1 | TRBV5-1 | CASSLSAGGIMNTEAFF | TGCGCCAGCAGCTTGTCCGCGGGTGGGATAATGAACACTGAAGCTTTCTTT
16 | NA | NA | TRBJ2-1 | TRBV3-1 | CASSNGRASSYNEQFF | TGTGCCAGCAGCAACGGGCGAGCCTCATCCTACAATGAGCAGTTCTTC
14 | few | TRBD2 | TRBJ2-5 | TRBV6-6 | CASSYLAGEETQYF | TGTGCCAGCAGTTACTTGGCGGGGGAAGAGACCCAGTACTTC
9 | NA | NA | TRBJ2-1 | TRBV5-1 | CAYTYEQFF | TGCGCCTATACCTATGAGCAGTTCTTC
15 | many | NA | TRBJ2-1 | TRBV6-5 | CASSPGRGSYNEQFF | TGTGCCAGCAGCCCCGGACGGGGCTCCTACAATGAGCAGTTCTTC
16 | once | TRBD2 | TRBJ2-1 | TRBV11-2 | CASSLAGGSSYNEQFF | TGTGCCAGCAGCTTAGCGGGGGGGAGCTCCTACAATGAGCAGTTCTTC
11 | few | NA | TRBJ2-7 | TRBV25-1 | CASSSGSEQYF | TGTGCCAGCAGTTCGGGTAGCGAGCAGTACTTC
13 | few | NA | TRBJ1-6 | TRBV7-3 | CASSLTGGSPLHF | TGTGCCAGCAGCTTAACTGGGGGTTCACCCCTCCACTTT
16 | NA | NA | TRBJ2-3 | TRBV27 | CASSLIGGPYTDTQYF | TGTGCCAGCAGTTTAATCGGGGGGCCTTACACAGATACGCAGTATTTT
15 | few | NA | TRBJ1-6 | TRBV12-3/TRBV12-4 | CASSPSSSYNSPLHF | TGTGCCAGCAGCCCGAGTAGCTCCTATAATTCACCCCTCCACTTT
14 | few | NA | TRBJ2-7 | TRBV27 | CASSFSGTSSEQYF | TGTGCCAGCAGTTTCTCTGGGACATCGTCCGAGCAGTACTTC
13 | NA | NA | TRBJ2-2 | TRBV9 | CASSPSGTGELFF | TGTGCCAGCAGCCCCTCGGGGACCGGGGAGCTGTTTTTT
14 | once | NA | TRBJ1-5 | TRBV25-1 | CASSEDGRNQPQHF | TGTGCCAGCAGTGAGGACGGGCGCAATCAGCCCCAGCATTTT
15 | NA | NA | TRBJ2-1 | TRBV5-1 | CASSPSVSSSNEQFF | TGCGCCAGCAGCCCCTCGGTTTCGTCGTCGAATGAGCAGTTCTTC
14 | few | NA | TRBJ2-1 | TRBV6-2/TRBV6-3 | CASSLTGGGNEQFF | TGTGCCAGCAGCCTGACCGGAGGGGGCAATGAGCAGTTCTTC
13 | NA | NA | TRBJ1-1 | TRBV27 | CASSFAGGTEAFF | TGTGCCAGCAGTTTCGCCGGGGGGACTGAAGCTTTCTTT
13 | NA | NA | TRBJ2-5 | TRBV12-3/TRBV12-4 | CASTPQEEETQYF | TGTGCCAGCACCCCTCAGGAAGAGGAGACCCAGTACTTC
14 | few | NA | TRBJ2-5 | TRBV6-6 | CASSTRTIKETQYF | TGTGCCAGCAGTACTCGGACTATTAAAGAGACCCAGTACTTC
15 | NA | NA | TRBJ2-2 | TRBV15 | CATSRGDGDTGELFF | TGTGCCACCAGCAGAGGGGACGGAGACACCGGGGAGCTGTTTTTT
15 | NA | NA | TRBJ2-1 | TRBV9 | CASSVKGGDHNEQFF | TGTGCCAGCAGCGTAAAGGGCGGGGACCACAATGAGCAGTTCTTC
13 | NA | NA | TRBJ2-6 | TRBV12-3/TRBV12-4 | CASQRRGANVLTF | TGTGCCAGCCAGCGTCGGGGGGCCAACGTCCTGACTTTC
15 | NA | TRBD2 | TRBJ2-3 | TRBV9 | CASSIGTSDTDTQYF | TGTGCCAGCAGCATAGGGACTAGTGACACAGATACGCAGTATTTT
18 | many | TRBD2 | TRBJ2-5 | TRBV4-2 | CASSQRSGLAAHAETQYF | TGTGCCAGCAGCCAGCGATCTGGACTAGCCGCGCATGCTGAGACCCAGTACTTC
16 | NA | NA | TRBJ1-1 | TRBV7-9 | CASSFIRVRGDAEAFF | TGTGCCAGCAGCTTTATACGAGTAAGGGGGGACGCTGAAGCTTTCTTT
11 | once | NA | TRBJ1-1 | TRBV29-1 | CSVEWMAEAFF | TGCAGCGTTGAATGGATGGCAGAAGCTTTCTTT
15 | few | TRBD1 | TRBJ2-5 | TRBV6-5 | CASSYSLGGGETQYF | TGTGCCAGCAGTTACTCGTTAGGGGGCGGTGAGACCCAGTACTTC
17 | NA | NA | TRBJ2-5 | TRBV4-1 | CASSPAPKGVPGETQYF | TGCGCCAGCAGCCCGGCACCGAAAGGGGTTCCGGGCGAGACCCAGTACTTC
14 | few | NA | TRBJ2-2 | TRBV7-9 | CASSLRVEAGELFF | TGTGCCAGCAGCTTAAGGGTGGAGGCCGGGGAGCTGTTTTTT
14 | NA | NA | TRBJ1-5 | TRBV20-1 | CSARDLTGVGPQHF | TGCAGTGCTAGAGATCTAACGGGCGTCGGGCCCCAGCATTTT
15 | NA | NA | TRBJ1-2 | TRBV4-3 | CASSQDSWDNYGYTF | TGCGCCAGCAGCCAAGATTCGTGGGACAACTATGGCTACACCTTC
15 | few | NA | TRBJ2-5 | TRBV9 | CASSVGGGVIETQYF | TGTGCCAGCAGCGTGGGAGGGGGCGTCATAGAGACCCAGTACTTC
15 | few | NA | TRBJ2-3 | TRBV7-9 | CASSPGLGGTDTQYF | TGTGCCAGCAGTCCGGGACTCGGGGGTACAGATACGCAGTATTTT
14 | few | TRBD2 | TRBJ2-3 | TRBV20-1 | CSAISGGGGNTQYF | TGCAGTGCTATTAGCGGGGGAGGCGGTAATACGCAGTATTTT